This TCR beta chain appears in the sequencing data of a study of shared T cell receptors in the human thymus. The assay was immunoSEQ multiplex PCR, and TCRdb's table has in-frame clones only and misses some. This sample has about 540,000 clones, with about four fifths found just once. The germline V gene encodes CDR1 LNHNV and CDR2 YYDKDF (reference sequence). This CDR3 is built from 16 residues. After removal of 1 base from V and 3 bases from J, the junction contained 4 bases not matched to a gene. These same data were also listed under a study on human thymus T cells.

The sequence derives from a boy less than two years old with a congenital heart defect. The rearrangement uses TRBV15 and TRBJ2-5; 11 bases fit TRBD1. Sequencing was done on a sample of thymocytes. DNA of the CDR3: TGTGCCACCAGCAGAGGGACAGGGGGCGAGGAAGAGACCCAGTACTTC. Protein product: CATSRGTGGEEETQYF.